These 17 T cell receptor beta chains came from one sample sequenced in a study of blood T cell repertoires in COVID-19. Clones were read by immunoSEQ multiplex PCR, and TCRdb kept only the in-frame ones, dropping some. Seen here are around 300,000 clones, roughly 88% observed once, and the top ten hold 1.5% to 2%. The material sequenced was peripheral blood. The receptors shown here come from a woman aged 25-40 years with COVID-19, enrolled during active disease.

The rearrangement links TRBV19 to TRBJ1-6; TRBD1 agrees at 7 bases. This CDR3 has 15 amino acids. After removal of 4 bases from V and 7 bases from J, the junction contained 7 bases not matched to a gene. Germline V lookup: CDR1 LNHDA, CDR2 SQIVND (reference sequence). CDR3 amino acids: CASSTPTGNNSPLHF. The CDR3 nucleotides are TGTGCCAGTAGTACCCCGACAGGGAACAATTCACCCCTCCACTTT.

With respect to this clone: Other nucleotide sequences in the sample specify the same CDR3. This chain links TRBV28 with TRBJ2-7; unclear D gene. V shed 6 bases and J shed 4 bases, with 7 bases lying between them. This CDR3 region has 11 residues. Germline-derived CDR1 and CDR2 are MDHEN and SYDVKM. DNA of the CDR3: TGTGCCAGCAGCTCCTTTTACGAGCAGTACGTC. As protein: CASSSFYEQYV.

The V gene is TRBV5-6, the J gene TRBJ1-4, with TRBD1 matching over 8 bases. This CDR3 spans 16 amino acids. Germline assignment: CDR1 SGHDT and CDR2 YYEEEE. Germline trimming cut 3 bases from V and 6 bases from J; bases unmatched to any gene: 10. CDR3 amino acids: CASSSGTGAFDEKLFF. In DNA, the CDR3 is TGTGCCAGCAGCTCAGGGACAGGAGCTTTCGATGAAAAACTGTTTTTT.

The chain recombines TRBV27 with TRBJ1-1; D is unclear. The CDR3 is made up of 16 amino acids. The germline CDR1 and CDR2 sequences are MNHEY and SMNVEV (reference sequence). V gave up 2 bases and J gave up 4 bases, with 17 bases separating them. The CDR3 nucleotides read TGTGCCAGCAGTTTACAGGCAGGAATAGGTAGCACTGAAGCTTTCTTT. It codes for CASSLQAGIGSTEAFF.

This chain links TRBV5-1 with TRBJ1-5; 9 nucleotides match TRBD1. The CDR3 is 18 amino acids. With V trimmed by 4 bases and J by 2 bases, 13 bases remained unmatched. In germline, CDR1 is SGHRS, CDR2 YFSETQ. The CDR3 region has the DNA TGCGCCAGCAGCGCCGGACAGGGGAAAGTCGGGGGCAATCAGCCCCAGCATTTT. Translated, it gives CASSAGQGKVGGNQPQHF.

The rearrangement joins TRBV2 to TRBJ1-5; D is unresolved. CDR3 length equals 13 residues. Germline V CDR1 and CDR2: SNHLY, FYNNEI. The V and J ends lost 7 bases and 3 bases respectively, with 10 bases between them. For the CDR3, the DNA is TGTGCCAGCACCAGCGACCTCAATCAGCCCCAGCATTTT. Its protein is CASTSDLNQPQHF.

The chain combines TRBV27 with TRBJ1-5; no definite D call. The V end lost 4 bases, the J end lost 0 bases, and 7 bases lay between the germline ends. CDR1 and CDR2 from the germline V gene are MNHEY and SMNVEV (reference sequence). CDR3 length: 14 amino acids. CDR3 nucleotide sequence: TGTGCCAGCAGTTACAGCTATAGCAATCAGCCCCAGCATTTT. It codes for CASSYSYSNQPQHF.

The chain carries TRBV7-9 and TRBJ1-3; no reliable D call. V lost 7 bases to trimming and J lost 2 bases, with 12 bases between them. Germline loops: CDR1 SEHNR, CDR2 FQNEAQ (reference sequence). CDR3 size: 14 residues. This chain's CDR3 is CASTSLSTGNTIYF. The CDR3 nucleotides are TGTGCCAGCACCTCACTGTCCACTGGAAACACCATATATTTT.

The V gene is TRBV10-3, the J gene TRBJ2-3; weak D call: TRBD1 (5 bases). The CDR3 is 14 amino acids. V was clipped by 10 bases and J by 1 base, with 15 bases between them. The germline V gene encodes CDR1 ENHRY and CDR2 SYGVKD. The CDR3, as DNA: TGTGCCACCGGCAGGCAGGGCGGCACAGATACGCAGTATTTT. Its translation is CATGRQGGTDTQYF.

This chain uses TRBV10-3 with TRBJ1-2, with D perhaps TRBD1 (6 bases). The CDR3 covers 17 residues. V shed 6 bases and J shed 3 bases, with 23 bases lying between them. CDR1 is ENHRY, CDR2 SYGVKD, per germline. DNA of the CDR3: TGTGCCATCAGGGGACACTCGAGCGGCAAGTCCTACTATGGCTACACCTTC. Its translation: CAIRGHSSGKSYYGYTF.

This sequence joins TRBV18 and TRBJ1-6, with TRBD1 matching over 7 bases. The CDR3 covers 14 residues. The ends lost 5 bases at V and 7 bases at J; junction bases unmatched: 5. Germline V gene sequence: CDR1 KGHSH, CDR2 LQKENI. In DNA form, the CDR3 reads TGTGCCAGCTCAACGGGGACAGTCAATTCACCCCTCCACTTT. It yields the protein CASSTGTVNSPLHF.

This chain uses TRBV5-1 with TRBJ1-1, with TRBD1 as a possible D gene (6 bases). The CDR3 sequence is 15 residues long. The germline V gene encodes CDR1 SGHRS and CDR2 YFSETQ. V lost 6 bases and J 0 bases, leaving 15 bases between the germline ends. The CDR3 sequence is CASKFGTNMNTEAFF. CDR3 DNA sequence: TGCGCCAGCAAATTCGGGACAAACATGAACACTGAAGCTTTCTTT.

For the CDR3, the DNA is TGTGCCAGCAGTGAATCGGGTGGCTACGAGCAGTACGTC. Encoded protein: CASSESGGYEQYV. V is TRBV2 and J is TRBJ2-7; D is unclear. Germline V gene sequence: CDR1 SNHLY, CDR2 FYNNEI. Between the trimmed V and J ends, which lost 2 bases and 3 bases, there was a span of 8 bases. The CDR3 is made up of 13 amino acids.

The genes are TRBV28 and TRBJ2-5; 7 nucleotides match TRBD2. J gave up 4 bases and V 6 bases, and 8 bases lay outside the gene matches. This CDR3 has 14 residues. From germline, CDR1 is MDHEN and CDR2 SYDVKM. CDR3 nucleotide sequence: TGTGCCAGCAGCAACCTAGCGGTGGGAGAGACCCAGTACTTC. Translating gives CASSNLAVGETQYF.

The chain joins TRBV2 to TRBJ2-1, with 8 bases aligning to TRBD1. V lost 7 bases and J lost 1; bases outside the gene matches: 12. The CDR3 has 17 amino acids. Germline V gives CDR1 SNHLY, CDR2 FYNNEI. In nucleotides, the CDR3 is TGTGCCAGCACAGGCCAACAGGGGGTGGGATCCTACAATGAGCAGTTCTTC. Amino acid sequence: CASTGQQGVGSYNEQFF.

The chain has TRBV5-4 and TRBJ1-2; D remains unclear. The V end lost 4 bases, the J end lost 0 bases, and 7 bases lay between the germline ends. CDR3 length: 13 amino acids. Germline V gene data show CDR1 as SGHNT and CDR2 as YYREEE (reference sequence). CDR3 bases: TGTGCCAGCAGCACCATAGCTAACTATGGCTACACCTTC. Its protein is CASSTIANYGYTF.

The chain employs TRBV19 and TRBJ1-6; 7 bases are a match to TRBD1. The CDR3 extends over 12 amino acids. The germline gives CDR1 LNHDA, CDR2 SQIVND (reference sequence). The V segment lost 9 bases and the J segment 10 bases; nucleotides outside the gene matches: 6. CDR3 coding DNA: TGTGCCAGCAGACAGGGTGGCTCACCCCTCCACTTT. Translated, it gives CASRQGGSPLHF.